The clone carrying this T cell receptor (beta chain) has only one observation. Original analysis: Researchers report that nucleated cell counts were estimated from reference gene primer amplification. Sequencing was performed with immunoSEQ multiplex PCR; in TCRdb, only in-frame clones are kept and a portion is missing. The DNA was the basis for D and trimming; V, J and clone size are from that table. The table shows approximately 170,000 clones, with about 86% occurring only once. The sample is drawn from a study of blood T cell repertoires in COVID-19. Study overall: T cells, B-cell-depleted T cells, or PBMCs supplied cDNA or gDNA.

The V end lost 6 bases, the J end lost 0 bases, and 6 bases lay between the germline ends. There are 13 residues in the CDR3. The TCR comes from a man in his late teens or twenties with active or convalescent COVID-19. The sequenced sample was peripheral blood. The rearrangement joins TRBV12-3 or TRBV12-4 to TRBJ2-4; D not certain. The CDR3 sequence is CASRALAKNIQYF. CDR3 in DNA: TGTGCCAGCAGGGCCCTAGCCAAAAACATTCAGTACTTC.